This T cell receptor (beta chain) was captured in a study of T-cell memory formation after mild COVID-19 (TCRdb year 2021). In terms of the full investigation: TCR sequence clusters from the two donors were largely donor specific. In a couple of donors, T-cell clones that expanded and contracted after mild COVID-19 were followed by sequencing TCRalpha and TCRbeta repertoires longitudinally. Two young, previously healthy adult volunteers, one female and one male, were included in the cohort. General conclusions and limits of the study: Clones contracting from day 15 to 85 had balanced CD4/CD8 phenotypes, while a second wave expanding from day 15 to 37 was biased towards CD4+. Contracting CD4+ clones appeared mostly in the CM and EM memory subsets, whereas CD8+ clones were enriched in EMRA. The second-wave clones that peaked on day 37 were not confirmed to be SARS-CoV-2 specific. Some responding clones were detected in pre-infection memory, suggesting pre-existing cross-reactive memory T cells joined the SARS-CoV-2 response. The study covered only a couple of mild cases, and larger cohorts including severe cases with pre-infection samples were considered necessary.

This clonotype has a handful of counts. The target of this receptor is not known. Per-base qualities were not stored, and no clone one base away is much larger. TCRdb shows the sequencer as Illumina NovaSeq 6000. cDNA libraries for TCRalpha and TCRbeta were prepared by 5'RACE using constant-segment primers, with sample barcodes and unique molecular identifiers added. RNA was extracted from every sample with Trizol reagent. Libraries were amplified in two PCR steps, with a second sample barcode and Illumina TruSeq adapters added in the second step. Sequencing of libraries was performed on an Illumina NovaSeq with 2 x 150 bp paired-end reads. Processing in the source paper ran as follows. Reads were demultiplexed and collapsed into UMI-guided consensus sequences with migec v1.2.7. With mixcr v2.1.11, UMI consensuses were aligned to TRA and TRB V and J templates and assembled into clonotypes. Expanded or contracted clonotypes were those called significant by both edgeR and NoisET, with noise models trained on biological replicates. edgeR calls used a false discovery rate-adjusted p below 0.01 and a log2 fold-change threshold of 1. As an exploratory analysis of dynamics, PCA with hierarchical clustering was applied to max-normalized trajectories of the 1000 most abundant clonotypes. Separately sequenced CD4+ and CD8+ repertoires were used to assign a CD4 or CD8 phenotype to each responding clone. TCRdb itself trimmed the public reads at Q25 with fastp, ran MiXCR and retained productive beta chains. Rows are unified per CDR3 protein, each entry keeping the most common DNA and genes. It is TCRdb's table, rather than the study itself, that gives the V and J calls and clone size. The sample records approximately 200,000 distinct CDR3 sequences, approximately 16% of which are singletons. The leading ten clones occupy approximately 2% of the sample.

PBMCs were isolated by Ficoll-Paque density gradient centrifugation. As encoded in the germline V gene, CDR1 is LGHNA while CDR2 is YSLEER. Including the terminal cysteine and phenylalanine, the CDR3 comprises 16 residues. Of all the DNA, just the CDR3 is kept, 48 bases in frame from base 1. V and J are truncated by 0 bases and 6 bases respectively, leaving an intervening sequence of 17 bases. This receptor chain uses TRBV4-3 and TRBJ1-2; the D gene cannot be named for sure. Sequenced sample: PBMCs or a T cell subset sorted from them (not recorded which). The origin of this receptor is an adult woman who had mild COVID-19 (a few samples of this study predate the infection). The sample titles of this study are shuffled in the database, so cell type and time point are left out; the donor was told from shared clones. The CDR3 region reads CASSQDVGRSSHGYTF. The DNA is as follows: TGCGCCAGCAGCCAAGATGTCGGGCGGTCCTCACATGGCTACACCTTC.